The 26 T cell receptor beta chains below come from one sample, sequenced in a study of CD8 T cells in ankylosing spondylitis. Overall study results and limits: What appeared characteristic of ankylosing spondylitis blood was a TCR beta motif of fewer than ten highly homologous variants.

Each CDR3 protein gets one entry after TCRdb re-called the 5' RACE reads with MiXCR. Here the sample spans some 700,000 distinct CDR3 sequences, around 19% being singletons. Their antigens remain unidentified. Sequencing was carried out using blood, either unsorted or a sorted T cell fraction (not recorded which). Receptors originate from a male donor with ankylosing spondylitis.

The rearrangement links TRBV4-3 to TRBJ1-4; D is possibly TRBD1 (6 bases). V was trimmed by 4 bases and J by 4 bases, leaving 13 bases between them. The germline gives CDR1 LGHNA, CDR2 YSLEER. CDR3 length: 15 residues. CDR3 nucleotides: TGCGCCAGCAGCCTAGACAACAGGGATAATGAAAAACTGTTTTTT. Its protein is CASSLDNRDNEKLFF.

The chain employs TRBV7-2 and TRBJ1-2; D might be TRBD1 (6 bases). Trimming left V 0 bases short and J 8 bases short, with 16 bases between. This CDR3 contains 15 residues. Looked up from germline, CDR1 is SGHTA and CDR2 is FQGNSA. The chain's CDR3 is CASSLARSGDGGYTF. The DNA for the CDR3 is TGTGCCAGCAGCTTAGCGCGGTCAGGGGATGGGGGCTACACCTTC. Full variable domain (rest looked up from reference TRBV7-2 and TRBJ1-2): GAGVSQSPSNKVTEKGKDVELRCDPISGHTALYWYRQSLGQGLEFLIYFQGNSAPDKSGLPSDRFSAERTGGSVSTLTIQRTQQEDSAVYLCASSLARSGDGGYTFGSGTRLTVV.

The genes are TRBV28 and TRBJ2-1; D assignment may be TRBD1 or TRBD2 (5 bases each). V lost 6 bases, J lost 2 bases, and 11 bases lay in between. In germline, CDR1 is MDHEN, CDR2 SYDVKM. The CDR3 consists of 14 residues. CDR3 sequence: CASRGERPYNEQFF. The CDR3, as DNA: TGTGCCAGCAGGGGGGAACGGCCCTACAATGAGCAGTTCTTC.

The chain recombines TRBV6-5 with TRBJ2-5; perhaps TRBD2 as D (6 bases). The germline V and J ends were trimmed by 0 bases and 5 bases, with 25 bases remaining between them. CDR1 and CDR2 from the germline V gene are MNHEY and SVGAGI. The CDR3 loop spans 19 amino acids. The CDR3 DNA is TGTGCCAGCAGTTACTCGATCCTTCCCCTTCTGCGGGAATGGGAGACCCAGTACTTC. Its translation: CASSYSILPLLREWETQYF.

This clonotype turned up a few times. This chain uses TRBV5-1 with TRBJ1-3; TRBD1 agrees at 8 bases. The CDR3 length is 16 residues. Germline CDR1 reads SGHRS; CDR2 reads YFSETQ. V lost 3 bases and J lost 0; bases outside the gene matches: 5. CDR3: CASSSQGADSGNTIYF. In nucleotides, the CDR3 is TGCGCCAGCAGCTCCCAGGGGGCCGACTCTGGAAACACCATATATTTT.

The chain combines TRBV9 with TRBJ2-2; 10 bases map to TRBD2. The CDR3 extends over 16 amino acids. With V trimmed by 2 bases and J by 4 bases, 5 bases remained unmatched. From germline, CDR1 is SGDLS and CDR2 YYNGEE. CDR3 sequence: CASSVASGGSTGELFF. The CDR3, as DNA: TGTGCCAGCAGCGTCGCTAGCGGGGGTAGCACCGGGGAGCTGTTTTTT. The full variable domain, its missing parts supplied by reference TRBV9 and TRBJ2-2, is DSGVTQTPKHLITATGQRVTLRCSPRSGDLSVYWYQQSLDQGLQFLIQYYNGEERAKGNILERFSAQQFPDLHSELNLSSLELGDSALYFCASSVASGGSTGELFFGEGSRLTVL.

This clonotype has more than one count but fewer than ten. V is TRBV7-9 and J is TRBJ2-7; D is unresolved. Trimming stripped 1 base from V and 0 bases from J, with 7 bases between. Per germline, CDR1 SEHNR and CDR2 FQNEAQ (reference sequence). The CDR3 is 14 residues long. CDR3 sequence (DNA): TGTGCCAGCAGCTTAGACAGCAACTCCTACGAGCAGTACTTC. Translation gives CASSLDSNSYEQYF.

This clonotype turned up a few times. The CDR3 sequence is CSARDPVDYEQYF. In nucleotides, the CDR3 is TGCAGTGCTAGAGATCCGGTGGACTACGAGCAGTACTTC. V and J are TRBV20-1 and TRBJ2-7; D gene unclear. V lost 0 bases and J lost 3, with 9 bases in between. Germline assignment: CDR1 DFQATT and CDR2 SNEGSKA (reference sequence). CDR3 length: 13 amino acids.

This chain joins TRBV4-2 and TRBJ2-7; D call uncertain. The germline CDR1 and CDR2 sequences are LGHNA and YNFKEQ. The CDR3 totals 15 residues. The V gene lost 1 base and the J gene lost 5 bases, with 15 bases spanning the gap. The CDR3 spells CASSQVYIGSDEQYF. CDR3 DNA sequence: TGTGCCAGCAGCCAAGTATACATAGGAAGCGACGAGCAGTACTTC.

J is TRBJ2-7 and V is TRBV7-9; no reliable D call. Germline V gene lookup returns CDR1 SEHNR and CDR2 FQNEAQ (reference sequence). V lost 4 bases, J lost 7 bases, and 14 bases lay in between. The CDR3 runs to 13 residues. DNA for the CDR3: TGTGCCAGCAGCTCCCCCAGTTTCCGGGAGCAGTACTTC. As protein: CASSSPSFREQYF.

The chain combines TRBV10-3 with TRBJ1-3; tentative D call: TRBD1 (5 bases). Trimming removed 10 bases at V and 0 bases at J, with 13 bases between. Germline V gene sequence: CDR1 ENHRY, CDR2 SYGVKD. This CDR3 is 14 amino acids long. CDR3 loop: CATMTASSGNTIYF. Written as DNA, the CDR3 is TGTGCCACAATGACAGCGAGCTCTGGAAACACCATATATTTT.

A few counts support this clonotype. V and J are TRBV7-9 and TRBJ2-5; a weak D match, TRBD1 (5 bases). Germline V CDR1 and CDR2: SEHNR, FQNEAQ (reference sequence). The CDR3 length is 15 residues. Trimming cost V 2 bases and J 1 base, with 11 bases left between them. CDR3 sequence: CASSLLGAVQETQYF. DNA for the CDR3: TGTGCCAGCAGCTTACTAGGGGCCGTCCAAGAGACCCAGTACTTC.

This clonotype has a handful of counts. J is TRBJ2-7 and V is TRBV4-2; D perhaps matches TRBD2 (6 bases). The CDR3 sequence is 15 residues long. Germline values: CDR1 LGHNA, CDR2 YNFKEQ. Trimming left V 0 bases short and J 7 bases short, with 16 bases between. CDR3 amino acids: CASSQERTGVREQYF. Here the CDR3 DNA reads TGTGCCAGCAGCCAAGAGAGGACGGGAGTTCGAGAGCAGTACTTC.

This clonotype was found a few times. This chain connects TRBV7-9 to TRBJ2-3; a possible D gene is TRBD2 (6 bases). The V end was cut by 11 bases, the J end by 3 bases, with 9 bases between. CDR3 length equals 11 residues. The germline V gene has CDR1 SEHNR and CDR2 FQNEAQ (reference sequence). The CDR3 DNA reads as TGTGCCGCTGGAGGGACAGATACGCAGTATTTT. Translated, it gives CAAGGTDTQYF.

V is TRBV29-1 and J is TRBJ2-3; 9 nucleotides align to TRBD2. The junction had 2 bases not matched to a gene; V was cut back by 4 bases and J by 0 bases. The germline CDR1 and CDR2 sequences are SQVTM and ANQGSEA. The CDR3 totals 14 residues. CDR3 region: CSVVTSGSTDTQYF. In DNA form, the CDR3 reads TGCAGCGTTGTGACTAGCGGTAGCACAGATACGCAGTATTTT.

This clonotype was seen only a few times. No DNA is shown, since the ends of the CDR3 on it are uncertain; the CDR3 is the one TCRdb lists. The chain combines TRBV12-3 or TRBV12-4 with TRBJ1-2; the table calls TRBD1, which could not be checked here. The CDR3 length is 14 residues, termini included. CDR3 sequence: CASSFGAGDYGYTF.

There are a few counts of this clonotype. The CDR3 region has the DNA TGCAGTGCTAGAGATTGGGCAAGCGGAGGTTCACCCCTCCACTTT. Translating it yields CSARDWASGGSPLHF. The chain has TRBV20-1 and TRBJ1-6; D gene ambiguous. The CDR3 sequence is 15 residues long. Germline V gene lookup returns CDR1 DFQATT and CDR2 SNEGSKA (reference sequence). V lost 0 bases and J 9 bases, leaving 15 bases between the germline ends.

This clonotype occurred a few times. The CDR3 DNA sequence: TGTGCCAGCAGCCGGGCGGGTGAGCAGTTCTTC. It yields the protein CASSRAGEQFF. V is TRBV3-1 and J is TRBJ2-1; a weak D match, TRBD2 (5 bases). This CDR3 is built from 11 residues. The V end was cut by 4 bases, the J end by 9 bases, with 7 bases between. In germline, CDR1 is LGHDT, CDR2 YNNKEL (reference sequence).

The CDR3: CASSIAEGEKLFF. CDR3 nucleotides: TGTGCCAGCAGTATCGCCGAGGGTGAAAAACTGTTTTTT. This chain uses TRBV12-3 or TRBV12-4 with TRBJ1-4; no clear D. This CDR3 region has 13 residues. V was cut by 5 bases and J by 7 bases, with 11 bases left in between.

This clonotype was seen only a few times. J is TRBJ2-3 and V is TRBV12-3 or TRBV12-4; 9 bases map to TRBD2. V was pared by 3 bases and J by 0 bases, with 7 bases of the junction left unmatched. The CDR3 covers 17 residues. The CDR3 nucleotides are TGTGCCAGCAGTTTGGGCGGGGGGGCTGTTAGCACAGATACGCAGTATTTT. Translated, it gives CASSLGGGAVSTDTQYF.

The chain is built from TRBV7-9 and TRBJ2-3, with D uncertain. V was pared by 3 bases and J by 0 bases, with 10 bases between. CDR1 and CDR2 (germline): SEHNR, FQNEAQ (reference sequence). The CDR3 covers 15 residues. CDR3 sequence (DNA): TGTGCCAGCAGCTTCCAATTGGGGAGCACAGATACGCAGTATTTT. Its translation: CASSFQLGSTDTQYF. The entire variable domain, with the rest obtained from reference TRBV7-9 and TRBJ2-3, is as follows: DTGVSQNPRHKITKRGQNVTFRCDPISEHNRLYWYRQTLGQGPEFLTYFQNEAQLEKSRLLSDRFSAERPKGSFSTLEIQRTEQGDSAMYLCASSFQLGSTDTQYFGPGTRLTVL.

This clonotype was detected many times. One junction end disagrees with the germline gene, perhaps due to a read error. The chain employs TRBV12-3 or TRBV12-4 and TRBJ1-5; 7 nucleotides agree with TRBD1. The CDR3 runs 14 residues. CDR3 residues: CASSSGQGNQPQHF. CDR3 coding DNA: TGCGCCAGCAGCTCCGGACAGGGCAATCAGCCCCAGCATTTT.

The rearrangement links TRBV7-9 to TRBJ1-1; maybe TRBD1 (5 bases). This CDR3 region has 13 residues. V was clipped by 4 bases and J by 0 bases, with 6 bases between them. Germline CDR1 is SEHNR and CDR2 is FQNEAQ (reference sequence). The CDR3 loop reads CASSYRLNTEAFF. CDR3 DNA sequence: TGTGCCAGCAGCTACAGGTTGAACACTGAAGCTTTCTTT. Full variable domain (missing parts from reference TRBV7-9 and TRBJ1-1): DTGVSQNPRHKITKRGQNVTFRCDPISEHNRLYWYRQTLGQGPEFLTYFQNEAQLEKSRLLSDRFSAERPKGSFSTLEIQRTEQGDSAMYLCASSYRLNTEAFFGQGTRLTVV.

Only a few counts were recorded for this clonotype. The chain couples TRBV3-1 to TRBJ2-1; 9 nucleotides match TRBD2. In germline, CDR1 is LGHDT, CDR2 YNNKEL (reference sequence). J was trimmed by 5 bases and V by 4 bases; bases with no gene match: 3. There are 14 residues in the CDR3. The CDR3 DNA is TGTGCCAGCAGCCGGGCGGGGGGGAACAATGAGCAGTTCTTC. Amino acid sequence: CASSRAGGNNEQFF.

This clonotype has only a few counts. The DNA of the CDR3 is TGTGCCATCAGTGAGTCGGTTGAAATTTACTCACCCCTCCACTTT. Amino acids: CAISESVEIYSPLHF. This rearrangement joins TRBV10-3 to TRBJ1-6; D uncertain. CDR1 is ENHRY, CDR2 SYGVKD, per germline. Deletions cut 0 bases from V and 10 bases from J, with 13 bases between. CDR3 size: 15 residues.

This clonotype was counted only a few times. The genes are TRBV7-2 and TRBJ2-7; no clear D. This CDR3 has 13 residues. Germline-derived CDR1 and CDR2 are SGHTA and FQGNSA. V lost 5 bases and J lost 3, with 11 bases in between. The CDR3 nucleotides are TGTGCCAGCAGCCCGGACCTTAACTACGAGCAGTACTTC. It yields the protein CASSPDLNYEQYF.